The 9 T cell receptor beta chains below come from one sample, sequenced in a study of ipilimumab plus nivolumab after autologous stem cell transplantation. The protocol was immunoSEQ multiplex PCR, while the TCRdb copy is restricted to in-frame clones and leaves out a portion. The table lists 9,500 to 15,000 clones, roughly three quarters of them singletons. The sample here was PBMCs, taken in a trial of ipilimumab plus nivolumab as post-transplant consolidation. All receptors come from a male donor with diffuse large B-cell lymphoma.

The chain uses TRBV9 and TRBJ2-1; 8 bases are a match to TRBD2. The CDR3 has 19 residues. Per germline, CDR1 SGDLS and CDR2 YYNGEE. J lost 4 bases, V lost 0 bases, and 15 bases had no gene match. The CDR3 coding sequence is TGTGCCAGCAGCGTAGGGGGCGGTAGCGGGACCGTTGGATACAATGAGCAGTTCTTC. This encodes CASSVGGGSGTVGYNEQFF.

V gene TRBV19 combines with J gene TRBJ1-2, with unresolved D. Germline V gene data show CDR1 as LNHDA and CDR2 as SQIVND (reference sequence). CDR3 size: 13 residues. Trimming cost V 7 bases and J 3 bases, with 12 bases left between them. The CDR3 nucleotides are TGTGCCAGTAACCCATTCGGGGACTATGGCTACACCTTC. It encodes CASNPFGDYGYTF.

The chain joins TRBV13 to TRBJ2-1, with D maybe TRBD2 (5 bases). Trimming removed 0 bases from V and 0 bases from J, with 6 bases in between. This CDR3 has 15 amino acids. CDR1 is PRHDT, CDR2 FYEKMQ, per germline (reference sequence). The CDR3 sequence: CASSLGGSSYNEQFF. The CDR3 DNA reads as TGTGCCAGCAGCTTAGGGGGGAGCTCCTACAATGAGCAGTTCTTC. The full variable domain, completed using reference TRBV13 and TRBJ2-1, is AAGVIQSPRHLIKEKRETATLKCYPIPRHDTVYWYQQGPGQDPQFLISFYEKMQSDKGSIPDRFSAQQFSDYHSELNMSSLELGDSALYFCASSLGGSSYNEQFFGPGTRLTVL.

This clone was detected a few times. V usage is TRBV5-5 and J usage is TRBJ1-1, with 12 bases that match TRBD1. The trim removed 3 bases at V and 1 base at J, leaving 7 bases unmatched. The CDR3 covers 17 residues. The V gene's germline CDR1 is SGHKS and CDR2 YYEKEE (reference sequence). The CDR3: CASSSEGTGGWNTEAFF. The CDR3, as DNA: TGTGCCAGCAGCTCGGAGGGGACAGGGGGCTGGAACACTGAAGCTTTCTTT.

This chain links TRBV2 with TRBJ1-6; perhaps TRBD1 as D (5 bases). The ends were cut back, 3 bases at V and 8 bases at J, with 11 bases in the middle. The CDR3 extends over 14 amino acids. Germline lookup yields CDR1 SNHLY and CDR2 FYNNEI. CDR3 loop: CASSDRDPYSPLHF. The CDR3 DNA sequence: TGTGCCAGCAGTGATCGGGACCCCTATTCACCCCTCCACTTT.

This clone was detected a few times. The chain links TRBV14 to TRBJ1-2, with D perhaps matching TRBD1 (5 bases). V was clipped by 1 base and J by 8 bases, with 17 bases between them. The CDR3 totals 15 residues. Per germline, CDR1 SGHDN and CDR2 FVKESK. This CDR3 is CASSQVGAQGLGYTF. CDR3 DNA: TGTGCCAGCAGCCAAGTCGGGGCGCAAGGATTAGGCTACACCTTC.

The chain joins TRBV19 to TRBJ2-1; 8 bases are shared with TRBD2. V shed 4 bases and J 0 bases; nucleotides not matched to a gene: 2. This CDR3 has 15 amino acids. Germline CDR1 LNHDA, CDR2 SQIVND (reference sequence). CDR3 DNA: TGTGCCAGTAGTAAGCGGGAGAGCTCCTACAATGAGCAGTTCTTC. The encoded protein is CASSKRESSYNEQFF.

For the CDR3, the DNA is TGTGCCAGCAGCTTACGACAAAGTCGGGCCAACGTCCTGACTTTC. It yields the protein CASSLRQSRANVLTF. The chain links TRBV6-9 to TRBJ2-6; D is uncertain. This CDR3 has 15 residues. Trimming left V 6 bases short and J 5 bases short, with 14 bases between. CDR1 and CDR2 from the germline V gene are MNHGY and SVAAGI.

The chain combines TRBV19 with TRBJ2-7; 7 bases are a match to TRBD1. The CDR3 runs 15 residues. Germline V gives CDR1 LNHDA, CDR2 SQIVND (reference sequence). V was clipped by 6 bases and J by 3 bases; unmatched bases: 11. In DNA form, the CDR3 reads TGTGCCAGTAGACATGCCGGGACAGACCTCTACGAGCAGTACTTC. This codes for CASRHAGTDLYEQYF.